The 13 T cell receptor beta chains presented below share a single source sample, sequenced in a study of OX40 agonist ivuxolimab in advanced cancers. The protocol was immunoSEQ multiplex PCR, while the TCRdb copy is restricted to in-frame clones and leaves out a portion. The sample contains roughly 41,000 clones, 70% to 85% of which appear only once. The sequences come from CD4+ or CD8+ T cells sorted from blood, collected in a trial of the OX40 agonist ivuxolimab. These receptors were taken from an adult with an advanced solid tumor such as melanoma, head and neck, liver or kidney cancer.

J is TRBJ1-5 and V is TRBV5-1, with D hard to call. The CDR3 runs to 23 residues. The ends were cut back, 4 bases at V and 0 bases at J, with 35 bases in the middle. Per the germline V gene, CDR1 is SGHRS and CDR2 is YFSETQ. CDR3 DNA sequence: TGCGCCAGCAGCCGTTTATGCACAAGACGAGACACGATCCCCCTATATAGCAATCAGCCCCAGCATTTT. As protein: CASSRLCTRRDTIPLYSNQPQHF.

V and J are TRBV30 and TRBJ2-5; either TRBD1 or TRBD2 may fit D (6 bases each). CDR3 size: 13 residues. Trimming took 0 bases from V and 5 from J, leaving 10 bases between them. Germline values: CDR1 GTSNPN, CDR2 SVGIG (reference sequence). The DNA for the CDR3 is TGTGCCTGGAGTGTTGGGGGGCTCGAGACCCAGTACTTC. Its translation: CAWSVGGLETQYF.

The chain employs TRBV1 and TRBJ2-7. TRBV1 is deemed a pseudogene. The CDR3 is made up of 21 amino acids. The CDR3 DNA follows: TGCACCAGCAGCCCCGGAAAACCCGCCCTACCCGCCTCGGAATCTTCCTACGAGCAGTACTTC. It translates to CTSSPGKPALPASESSYEQYF.

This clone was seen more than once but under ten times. The CDR3 protein is CASSFRPGGSNEQFF. The DNA for the CDR3 is TGCGCCAGCAGCTTCCGTCCGGGGGGTTCGAATGAGCAGTTCTTC. The J gene is TRBJ2-1, the V gene TRBV5-1, with 7 bases aligning to TRBD2. V lost 2 bases, J lost 7 bases, and 9 bases stayed unmatched. Germline V gene sequence: CDR1 SGHRS, CDR2 YFSETQ. The CDR3 loop spans 15 amino acids.

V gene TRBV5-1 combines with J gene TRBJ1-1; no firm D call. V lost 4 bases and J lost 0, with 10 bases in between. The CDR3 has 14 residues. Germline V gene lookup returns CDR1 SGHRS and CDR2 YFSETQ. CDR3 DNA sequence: TGCGCCAGCAGCCCCACCCAGGTGAACACTGAAGCTTTCTTT. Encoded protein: CASSPTQVNTEAFF.

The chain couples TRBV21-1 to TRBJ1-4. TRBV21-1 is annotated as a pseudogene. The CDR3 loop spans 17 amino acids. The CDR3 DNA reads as TGTGCCAGCAGCAGACAGCGGACACCCCGGCAGGGTGAAAAACTGTTTTTT. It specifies CASSRQRTPRQGEKLFF.

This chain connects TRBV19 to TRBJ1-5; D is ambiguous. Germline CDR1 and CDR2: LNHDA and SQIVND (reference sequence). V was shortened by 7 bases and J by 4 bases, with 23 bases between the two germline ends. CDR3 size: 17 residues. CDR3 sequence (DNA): TGTGCCAGTACTATGGTGGGGATGGGAGGTAAGAATCAGCCCCAGCATTTT. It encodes CASTMVGMGGKNQPQHF.

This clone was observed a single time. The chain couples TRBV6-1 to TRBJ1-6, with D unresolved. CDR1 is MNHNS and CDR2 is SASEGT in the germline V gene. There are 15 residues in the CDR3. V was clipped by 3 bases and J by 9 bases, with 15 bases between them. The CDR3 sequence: CASSDQQGLSSPLHF. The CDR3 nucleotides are TGTGCCAGCAGTGACCAACAAGGCTTAAGTTCACCCCTCCACTTT.

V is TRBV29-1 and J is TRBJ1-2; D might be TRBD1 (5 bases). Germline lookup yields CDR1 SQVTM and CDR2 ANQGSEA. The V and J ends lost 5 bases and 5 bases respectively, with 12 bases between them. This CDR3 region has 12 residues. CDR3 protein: CSVTYGGYGYTF. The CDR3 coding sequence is TGCAGCGTTACGTATGGGGGATATGGCTACACCTTC. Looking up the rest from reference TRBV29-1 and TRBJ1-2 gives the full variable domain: SAVISQKPSRDICQRGTSLTIQCQVDSQVTMMFWYRQQPGQSLTLIATANQGSEATYESGFVIDKFPISRPNLTFSTLTVSNMSPEDSSIYLCSVTYGGYGYTFGSGTRLTVV.

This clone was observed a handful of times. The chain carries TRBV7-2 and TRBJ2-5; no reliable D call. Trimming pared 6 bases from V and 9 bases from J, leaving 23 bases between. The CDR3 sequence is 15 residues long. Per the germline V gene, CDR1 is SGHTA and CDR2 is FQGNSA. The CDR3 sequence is CASSPTVGSRVAQYF. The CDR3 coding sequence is TGTGCCAGCAGTCCCACCGTTGGGTCTCGGGTGGCCCAGTACTTC.

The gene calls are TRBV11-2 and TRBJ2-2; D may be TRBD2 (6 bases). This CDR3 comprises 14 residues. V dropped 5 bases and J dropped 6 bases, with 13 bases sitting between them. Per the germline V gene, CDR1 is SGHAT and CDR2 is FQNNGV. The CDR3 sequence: CASSPPEGSGELFF. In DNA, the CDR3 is TGTGCCAGCAGCCCCCCGGAGGGATCCGGGGAGCTGTTTTTT.

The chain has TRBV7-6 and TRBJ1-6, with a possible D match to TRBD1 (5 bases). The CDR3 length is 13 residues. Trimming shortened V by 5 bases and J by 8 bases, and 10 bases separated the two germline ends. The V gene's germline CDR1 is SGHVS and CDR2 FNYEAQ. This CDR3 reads CASSPTEDSPLHF. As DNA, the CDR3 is TGTGCCAGCAGCCCGACAGAAGATTCACCCCTCCACTTT. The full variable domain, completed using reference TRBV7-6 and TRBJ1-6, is GAGVSQSPRYKVTKRGQDVALRCDPISGHVSLYWYRQALGQGPEFLTYFNYEAQQDKSGLPNDRFSAERPEGSISTLTIQRTEQRDSAMYRCASSPTEDSPLHFGNGTRLTVT.

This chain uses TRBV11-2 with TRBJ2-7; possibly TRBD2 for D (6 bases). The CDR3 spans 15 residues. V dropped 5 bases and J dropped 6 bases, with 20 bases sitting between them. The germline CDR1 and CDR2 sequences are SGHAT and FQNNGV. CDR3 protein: CASSPASGPTSEQYF. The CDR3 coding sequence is TGTGCCAGCAGCCCAGCGAGCGGGCCTACTAGCGAGCAGTACTTC.